This TCR beta chain appears in the sequencing data of a study of neurological immune-mediated disorders. This clonotype was recorded at least ten times. This sample's time point: technical triplicate 2. Between the trimmed V and J ends, which lost 4 bases and 6 bases, there was a span of 11 bases. Germline values: CDR1 SGHRS, CDR2 YFSETQ. The CDR3 consists of 12 residues. From the 5' RACE reads, TCRdb called clonotypes with MiXCR, one entry per CDR3 protein. Here the sample spans about 59,000 distinct CDR3 sequences, 24% being singletons. The sample taken for sequencing was PBMCs. This chain uses TRBV5-1 with TRBJ2-7, with D possibly being TRBD1 or TRBD2 (5 bases each). The TCR sequence derives from a man between 60 and 75 years old with HTLV-1-associated myelopathy (HAM/TSP). CDR3 nucleotide sequence: TGCGCCAGCAGCCCGGGGACGACCGAGCAGTACTTC. It translates to CASSPGTTEQYF.